These T cell receptor beta chains were read from a single sample in a study of blood T cell repertoires in COVID-19. Repertoires were generated with immunoSEQ multiplex PCR, while TCRdb's copy carries only in-frame clones and drops some. The sample consists of approximately 500,000 clones, 85% to 90% of them appearing once. Sequenced sample: peripheral blood. These receptors all stem from a woman aged 45-65 years with COVID-19, enrolled during active disease. Each CDR3 is given with its conserved first and last residue. The D gene is left open where the match is weak. Size is stated for part of the rows, as once, few or many counts, or as a class when the clone is expanded.

clone size: -
V gene: TRBV19
J gene: TRBJ1-1
D gene: -
CDR3 protein: CASSLYRNTEAFF
CDR3 DNA: TGTGCCAGTAGCCTTTACAGGAACACTGAAGCTTTCTTT

clone size: -
V gene: TRBV6-5
J gene: TRBJ2-7
D gene: TRBD2
CDR3 protein: CASSYRGLVGSYEQYF
CDR3 DNA: TGTGCCAGCAGTTACAGAGGACTAGTCGGCTCCTACGAGCAGTACTTC

clone size: -
V gene: TRBV30
J gene: TRBJ1-5
D gene: -
CDR3 protein: CAWSSGQGNQPQHF
CDR3 DNA: TGTGCCTGGAGTTCTGGGCAAGGCAATCAGCCCCAGCATTTT

clone size: -
V gene: TRBV23-1
J gene: TRBJ1-1
D gene: TRBD1
CDR3 protein: CASSTGGAGAFF
CDR3 DNA: TGCGCCAGCAGCACAGGGGGCGCAGGGGCTTTCTTT

clone size: -
V gene: TRBV30
J gene: TRBJ2-5
D gene: TRBD1
CDR3 protein: CAWSADRVQETQYF
CDR3 DNA: TGTGCCTGGAGTGCCGACAGGGTGCAAGAGACCCAGTACTTC

clone size: -
V gene: TRBV2
J gene: TRBJ2-7
D gene: TRBD1
CDR3 protein: CASTDRGLLYEQYF
CDR3 DNA: TGTGCCAGCACCGACAGGGGCCTTCTCTACGAGCAGTACTTC

clone size: -
V gene: TRBV7-3
J gene: TRBJ2-1
D gene: -
CDR3 protein: CASSLTGRNNNEQFF
CDR3 DNA: TGTGCCAGCAGCTTAACGGGCAGGAACAACAATGAGCAGTTCTTC

clone size: -
V gene: TRBV24-1
J gene: TRBJ2-7
D gene: -
CDR3 protein: CATSDGRGYEQYF
CDR3 DNA: TGTGCCACCAGTGATGGAAGGGGCTACGAGCAGTACTTC

clone size: -
V gene: TRBV30
J gene: TRBJ2-4
D gene: TRBD1
CDR3 protein: CAWDRGPAKNIQYF
CDR3 DNA: TGTGCCTGGGACAGGGGACCAGCCAAAAACATTCAGTACTTC

clone size: -
V gene: TRBV27
J gene: TRBJ1-5
D gene: -
CDR3 protein: CASSLGGPNQPQHF
CDR3 DNA: TGTGCCAGCAGTTTGGGAGGACCCAATCAGCCCCAGCATTTT

clone size: -
V gene: TRBV19
J gene: TRBJ2-5
D gene: TRBD1
CDR3 protein: CASRGGQQETQYF
CDR3 DNA: TGTGCCAGTAGAGGGGGACAGCAAGAGACCCAGTACTTC

clone size: few
V gene: TRBV19
J gene: TRBJ1-6
D gene: -
CDR3 protein: CASSTTSSYNSPLHF
CDR3 DNA: TGTGCCAGTAGTACCACGAGCTCCTATAATTCACCCCTCCACTTT

clone size: -
V gene: TRBV5-1
J gene: TRBJ2-7
D gene: TRBD2
CDR3 protein: CASAPISGVSYEQYF
CDR3 DNA: TGCGCCAGCGCCCCGATCAGCGGGGTTTCCTACGAGCAGTACTTC

clone size: -
V gene: TRBV2
J gene: TRBJ2-6
D gene: TRBD2
CDR3 protein: CASRLAGAGANVLTF
CDR3 DNA: TGTGCCAGCCGGCTAGCGGGGGCTGGGGCCAACGTCCTGACTTTC

clone size: -
V gene: TRBV5-4
J gene: TRBJ1-4
D gene: -
CDR3 protein: CASSLAGSTNEKLFF
CDR3 DNA: TGTGCCAGCAGCCTGGCGGGGTCAACTAATGAAAAACTGTTTTTT

clone size: -
V gene: TRBV11-2
J gene: TRBJ2-7
D gene: TRBD2
CDR3 protein: CASSLGSGGSYEQYF
CDR3 DNA: TGTGCCAGCAGCTTAGGTAGCGGGGGGTCTTACGAGCAGTACTTC